This T cell receptor beta chain emerged from a study of early T cells in non-severe SARS-CoV-2 infection. The ends were cut back, 0 bases at V and 7 bases at J, with 13 bases in the middle. CDR3 length equals 15 residues. Germline V CDR1 and CDR2: SGHAT, FQNNGV. This clonotype was detected many times. Individually, cDNA molecules had unique molecular identifiers attached to them. TCRdb fed the 5' RACE reads into MiXCR, producing one record per CDR3 protein. Of 85,000 to 120,000 distinct CDR3 sequences listed, around 13% are singletons. Sequencing was done on a sample of whole blood. This rearrangement joins TRBV11-2 to TRBJ2-4, with D perhaps matching TRBD2 (6 bases). The sequence was obtained from an adult who was a healthcare worker with PCR-confirmed SARS-CoV-2 infection or an uninfected control (not recorded which). CDR3 residues: CASSLDFGGRNIQYF. CDR3 sequence (DNA): TGTGCCAGCAGCTTAGATTTTGGAGGGAGGAACATTCAGTACTTC. Together with reference TRBV11-2 and TRBJ2-4, the CDR3 gives the full variable domain: EAGVAQSPRYKIIEKRQSVAFWCNPISGHATLYWYQQILGQGPKLLIQFQNNGVVDDSQLPKDRFSAERLKGVDSTLKIQPAKLEDSAVYLCASSLDFGGRNIQYFGAGTRLSVL.